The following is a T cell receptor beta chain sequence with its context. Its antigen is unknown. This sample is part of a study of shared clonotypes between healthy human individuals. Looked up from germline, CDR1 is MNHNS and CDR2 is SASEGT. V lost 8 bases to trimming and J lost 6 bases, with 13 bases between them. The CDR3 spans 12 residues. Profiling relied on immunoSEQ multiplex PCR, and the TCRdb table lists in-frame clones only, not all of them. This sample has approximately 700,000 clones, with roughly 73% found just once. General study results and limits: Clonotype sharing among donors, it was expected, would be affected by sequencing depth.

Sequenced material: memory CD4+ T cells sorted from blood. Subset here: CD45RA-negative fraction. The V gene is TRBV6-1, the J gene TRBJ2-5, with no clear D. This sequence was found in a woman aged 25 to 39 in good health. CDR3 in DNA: TGTGCCAGCGGAGTACAGCTGAAGACCCAGTACTTC. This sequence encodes CASGVQLKTQYF.